Each of the 20 T cell receptor beta chains below was sequenced from the same sample in a study of early T cells in non-severe SARS-CoV-2 infection. TCRdb ran MiXCR on the 5' RACE reads and lists one entry per CDR3 protein. The repertoire holds about 110,000 distinct CDR3 sequences, over 8.5% seen once, with about 7.6% in the top ten. Sequencing was carried out using whole blood. The receptors come from an adult who was a healthcare worker with PCR-confirmed SARS-CoV-2 infection or an uninfected control (not recorded which).

This clonotype was seen only a few times. V usage is TRBV15 and J usage is TRBJ1-2; possibly TRBD1 for D (6 bases). Trimming removed 5 bases from V and 8 bases from J, with 15 bases in between. The CDR3 loop spans 13 amino acids. The V gene's germline CDR1 is LNHNV and CDR2 YYDKDF (reference sequence). In DNA form, the CDR3 reads TGTGCCACCAGCGTGACAGGAGCCGGCGGCTACACCTTC. It encodes CATSVTGAGGYTF.

There are a few counts of this clonotype. V is TRBV12-3 or TRBV12-4 and J is TRBJ1-5, with 9 nucleotides matching TRBD1. The length of the CDR3 is 15 residues. J was trimmed by 4 bases and V by 1 base; bases with no gene match: 2. The CDR3 DNA follows: TGTGCCAGCAGTTTAGACAGGGGGCTGAATCAGCCCCAGCATTTT. Residues: CASSLDRGLNQPQHF.

This clonotype was observed at least ten times. V is TRBV20-1 and J is TRBJ1-5; TRBD1 is a possible D gene (6 bases). V lost 3 bases and J 0 bases, leaving 15 bases between the germline ends. Germline V gene data show CDR1 as DFQATT and CDR2 as SNEGSKA (reference sequence). This CDR3 has 16 amino acids. CDR3 sequence reads: CSARSSGQYSNQPQHF. Written as DNA, the CDR3 is TGCAGTGCTAGGTCTAGTGGACAGTATAGCAATCAGCCCCAGCATTTT.

This clonotype was seen ten or more times. The chain links TRBV2 to TRBJ2-1; D gene unclear. CDR3 length: 13 amino acids. The V and J ends lost 2 bases and 6 bases respectively, with 8 bases between them. CDR1 and CDR2 (germline): SNHLY, FYNNEI. CDR3 sequence reads: CASSETGPNEQFF. CDR3 DNA sequence: TGTGCCAGCAGTGAAACTGGGCCCAATGAGCAGTTCTTC.

The rearrangement uses TRBV2 and TRBJ2-3; the D gene is possibly TRBD2 (5 bases). CDR3 length: 14 amino acids. V was cut by 3 bases and J by 1 base, with 8 bases left in between. Germline CDR1 and CDR2: SNHLY and FYNNEI. This CDR3 reads CASSERTRTDTQYF. DNA for the CDR3: TGTGCCAGCAGTGAGCGGACTCGCACAGATACGCAGTATTTT.

This clonotype was counted many times. V is TRBV6-6 and J is TRBJ2-7, with D unclear. This CDR3 is built from 15 residues. The V and J ends lost 6 bases and 3 bases respectively, with 18 bases between them. Per germline, CDR1 MNHNY and CDR2 SVGAGI (reference sequence). In DNA form, the CDR3 reads TGTGCCAGCAGCGCCCCCGCCCACGAAGGCTACGAGCAGTACTTC. It translates to CASSAPAHEGYEQYF.

This clonotype has a handful of counts. The chain uses TRBV19 and TRBJ2-1, with 10 bases that match TRBD1. The length of the CDR3 is 16 residues. Losses at the gene ends were 3 bases for V and 7 bases for J; bases not matched to a gene: 9. From germline, CDR1 is LNHDA and CDR2 SQIVND (reference sequence). The CDR3 protein is CASSISRGQGRNEQFF. Here the CDR3 DNA reads TGTGCCAGTAGTATTTCCCGGGGACAGGGGAGGAATGAGCAGTTCTTC.

This clonotype was counted only a few times. This chain joins TRBV5-4 and TRBJ2-1; the D gene is possibly TRBD1 (6 bases). Between the trimmed V and J ends, which lost 4 bases and 8 bases, there was a span of 10 bases. Germline CDR1 and CDR2: SGHNT and YYREEE (reference sequence). This CDR3 region has 12 residues. The chain's CDR3 is CASSPRGYEQFF. The CDR3 coding sequence is TGTGCCAGCAGCCCCAGGGGATATGAGCAGTTCTTC.

The sample holds many counts of this clonotype. The chain has TRBV7-9 and TRBJ1-6; 10 bases line up with TRBD1. CDR1 and CDR2 (germline): SEHNR, FQNEAQ (reference sequence). Unmatched junction bases numbered 5, after V lost 6 bases and J lost 6 bases. CDR3 length: 15 amino acids. In DNA, the CDR3 is TGTGCCAGCAGTTTCGGACAGGGGGGTAATTCACCCCTCCACTTT. It yields the protein CASSFGQGGNSPLHF.

This clonotype was seen repeatedly, ten times or more. The genes are TRBV18 and TRBJ2-1; a weak D match, TRBD2 (6 bases). The CDR3 runs 15 residues. V shed 1 base and J shed 5 bases, with 12 bases lying between them. Germline V gives CDR1 KGHSH, CDR2 LQKENI. CDR3 protein: CASSPLRAGHNEQFF. CDR3 nucleotides: TGTGCCAGCTCACCACTCCGGGCGGGACACAATGAGCAGTTCTTC.

This clonotype occurred many times. This chain joins TRBV4-1 and TRBJ1-6; no clear D gene. The CDR3 length is 14 residues. The germline gives CDR1 MGHRA, CDR2 YSYEKL. V shed 3 bases and J shed 11 bases, with 14 bases lying between them. Written as DNA, the CDR3 is TGCGCCAGCAGCCAGGGAAGGGCCGGGGCACCCCTCCACTTT. Its protein is CASSQGRAGAPLHF.

This clonotype was found a few times. The rearrangement uses TRBV20-1 and TRBJ2-3, with 9 positions matching TRBD2. CDR1 is DFQATT and CDR2 is SNEGSKA in the germline V gene (reference sequence). Germline trimming cut 3 bases from V and 4 bases from J; bases unmatched to any gene: 8. The CDR3 length is 15 residues. The CDR3 nucleotides read TGCAGTGCTAGCGACGCAGAGCGGGAGGCAGATACGCAGTATTTT. Translation: CSASDAEREADTQYF.

This clonotype appeared many times. The chain recombines TRBV5-4 with TRBJ2-1; 8 nucleotides line up with TRBD2. The length of the CDR3 is 16 residues. The ends lost 5 bases at V and 3 bases at J; junction bases unmatched: 10. The germline CDR1 and CDR2 sequences are SGHNT and YYREEE (reference sequence). The CDR3 loop reads CASSSPSGSVYNEQFF. The CDR3 DNA sequence: TGTGCCAGCAGTTCACCTAGCGGGTCGGTCTACAATGAGCAGTTCTTC.

There are many counts of this clonotype. The genes are TRBV20-1 and TRBJ1-6; D is uncertain. This CDR3 region has 15 residues. Germline CDR1 DFQATT, CDR2 SNEGSKA (reference sequence). V was cut by 0 bases and J by 10 bases, with 16 bases left in between. The CDR3 protein is CSARDQEGWSSPLHF. CDR3 nucleotides: TGCAGTGCTAGAGATCAAGAGGGCTGGTCCTCACCCCTCCACTTT.

The CDR3 here is CASSLTTGPYEQYF. In DNA form, the CDR3 reads TGTGCCAGCAGCCTTACCACCGGCCCCTACGAGCAGTACTTC. The V call is TRBV7-9, the J call TRBJ2-7; unclear D gene. The germline V and J ends were trimmed by 5 bases and 2 bases, with 13 bases remaining between them. This CDR3 region has 14 residues. The germline CDR1 and CDR2 sequences are SEHNR and FQNEAQ (reference sequence).

In its sample, this clonotype was seen a few times. The chain employs TRBV24-1 and TRBJ2-1; TRBD2 agrees at 7 bases. The CDR3 has 17 amino acids. V trimming: 0 bases; J trimming: 1 base; junction bases outside the gene matches: 5. Germline V gene sequence: CDR1 KGHDR, CDR2 SFDVKD. CDR3 amino acids: CATSDLGDGRSYNEQFF. In nucleotides, the CDR3 is TGTGCCACCAGTGATTTGGGTGACGGGAGGTCCTACAATGAGCAGTTCTTC.

This clonotype was seen ten or more times. The V gene is TRBV6-2 or TRBV6-3, the J gene TRBJ2-2; TRBD2 matches at 13 bases. CDR1 MNHEY and CDR2 SVGEGT come from the germline V gene. Germline trimming cut 2 bases from V and 6 bases from J; bases unmatched to any gene: 0. The CDR3 loop spans 15 amino acids. The CDR3 DNA reads TGTGCCAGCAGTTACGGACTAGCGGGAGCCGGGGAGCTGTTTTTT. Protein sequence: CASSYGLAGAGELFF.

This clonotype was observed a few times. The chain carries TRBV18 and TRBJ2-3, with D maybe TRBD2 (5 bases). The CDR3 has 16 amino acids. CDR1 and CDR2 (germline): KGHSH, LQKENI. V dropped 1 base and J dropped 2 bases, with 13 bases sitting between them. The CDR3 DNA follows: TGTGCCAGCTCACCACTACGAGGGTCGCCCACAGATACGCAGTATTTT. Protein: CASSPLRGSPTDTQYF.

V usage is TRBV28 and J usage is TRBJ2-4, with TRBD1 matching over 7 bases. After removal of 5 bases from V and 6 bases from J, the junction contained 10 bases not matched to a gene. The germline V gene encodes CDR1 MDHEN and CDR2 SYDVKM. CDR3 length: 15 amino acids. CDR3 loop: CASSARTGPGNIQYF. CDR3 nucleotides: TGTGCCAGCAGTGCTCGGACAGGCCCCGGAAACATTCAGTACTTC.

The rearrangement links TRBV21-1 to TRBJ2-1; the table names TRBD2, a call not compared with the DNA. TRBV21-1 is marked as a pseudogene. The CDR3 totals 16 residues. The CDR3: CASSKWDGRAYNEQFF. For the CDR3, the DNA is TGTGCCAGCAGCAAATGGGACGGGAGGGCTTACAATGAGCAGTTCTTC.